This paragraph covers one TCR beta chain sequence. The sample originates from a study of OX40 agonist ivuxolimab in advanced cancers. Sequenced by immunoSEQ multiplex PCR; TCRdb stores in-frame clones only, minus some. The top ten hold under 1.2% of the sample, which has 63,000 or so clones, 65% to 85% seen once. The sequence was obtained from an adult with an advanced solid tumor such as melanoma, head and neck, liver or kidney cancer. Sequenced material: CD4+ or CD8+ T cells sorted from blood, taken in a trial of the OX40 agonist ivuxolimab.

The CDR3 nucleotides read TGTGCCAGCAGCTTAGCCCCCGGGGTAATCTCTGGAAACACCATATATTTT. It translates to CASSLAPGVISGNTIYF. The genes are TRBV7-6 and TRBJ1-3; D call uncertain. The V gene's germline CDR1 is SGHVS and CDR2 FNYEAQ. The CDR3 sequence is 17 residues long. The V and J ends lost 0 bases and 0 bases respectively, with 12 bases between them.